This T cell receptor (beta chain) was captured in a study of CD8 T cells in Susac syndrome. The RNA input was about 0.5 to 1 ug, and it was reverse transcribed with random hexamers. TCRdb re-derived calls from the immunoSEQ multiplex PCR reads in MiXCR, one entry per CDR3 protein. This table has around 300,000 distinct CDR3 sequences, 92% appearing once. This CDR3 is built from 15 residues. V was shortened by 8 bases and J by 7 bases, with 23 bases between the two germline ends. Germline V gene data show CDR1 as SNHLY and CDR2 as FYNNEI. CD8+ and CD4+ T cells from blood underwent TCR beta sequencing. Sequencing was performed on CD4+ T cells from PBMCs. This chain joins TRBV2 and TRBJ2-5, with D perhaps matching TRBD1 (5 bases). This TCR came from a human donor with multiple sclerosis. In DNA form, the CDR3 reads TGTGCCAGCGCCCCCGAGGCAGCACCCCAGGGGACCCAGTACTTC. Encoded protein: CASAPEAAPQGTQYF.